The clone carrying this T cell receptor beta chain was found a few times. The antigen is unknown. As originally analysed: ImmunoSEQ sequences covered only the junction and lacked quality scores; filtering therefore differed. This table comes from immunoSEQ multiplex PCR, and its TCRdb copy is limited to in-frame clones, with some not included. D and trimming were read from the DNA, whereas the V and J calls and clone size are those reported in that table. The top ten hold over 10% of the sample, which has 520,000 or so clones, around 79% seen once. This CDR3 comprises 15 residues. Germline V gene lookup returns CDR1 MGHDK and CDR2 SYGVNS. V gave up 5 bases and J gave up 0 bases, with 12 bases separating them. These data come from a study of shared clonotypes between healthy human individuals. Study findings and constraints: Investigators collected only blood, and repertoires in tissues likely differ.

Each donor was a Caucasian adult residing in Nashville, Tennessee. About 90 million PBMCs were counted before genomic DNA extraction. The sample was PBMCs. The TCR was taken from a woman in her thirties or forties in good health. Some clones in this sample may be carry-over from other donors' samples. The chain is built from TRBV25-1 and TRBJ2-3, with TRBD1 as a possible D gene (6 bases). CDR3 residues: CASSPHRDSTDTQYF. CDR3 nucleotides: TGTGCCAGCAGTCCACACAGGGATAGCACAGATACGCAGTATTTT.